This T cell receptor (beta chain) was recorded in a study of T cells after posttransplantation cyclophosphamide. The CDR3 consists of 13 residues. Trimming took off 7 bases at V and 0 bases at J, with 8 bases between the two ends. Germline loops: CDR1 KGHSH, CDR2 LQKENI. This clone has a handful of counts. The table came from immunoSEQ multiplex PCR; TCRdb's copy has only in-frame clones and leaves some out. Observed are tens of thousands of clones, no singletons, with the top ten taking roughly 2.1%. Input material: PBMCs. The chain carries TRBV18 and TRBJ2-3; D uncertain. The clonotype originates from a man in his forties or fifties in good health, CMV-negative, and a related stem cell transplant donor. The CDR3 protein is CASFTTSTDTQYF. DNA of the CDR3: TGTGCCAGCTTTACGACTAGCACAGATACGCAGTATTTT. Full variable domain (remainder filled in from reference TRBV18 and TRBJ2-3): NAGVMQNPRHLVRRRGQEARLRCSPMKGHSHVYWYRQLPEEGLKFMVYLQKENIIDESGMPKERFSAEFPKEGPSILRIQQVVRGDSAAYFCASFTTSTDTQYFGPGTRLTVL.